The 3 T cell receptor beta chains in this list originate from one sample, sequenced in a study of T cell changes during pregnancy in multiple sclerosis. Sequencing used immunoSEQ multiplex PCR; TCRdb keeps in-frame clones, though not all of them. Of just under 65,000 clones listed, roughly 91% are singletons. Sequenced material: peripheral blood, taken in the third trimester of pregnancy. The origin of the receptors is a female donor in good health, enrolled as a control in a pregnancy study.

The chain couples TRBV5-4 to TRBJ2-7; 10 bases agree with TRBD2. Germline V lookup: CDR1 SGHNT, CDR2 YYREEE (reference sequence). Trimming removed 4 bases from V and 7 bases from J; junction bases left unmatched: 11. The CDR3 has 15 residues. The CDR3 nucleotides read TGTGCCAGCAGCGCGGACGGCCTAGCGGGAGATGAGCAGTACTTC. Translating it yields CASSADGLAGDEQYF.

The chain uses TRBV10-2 and TRBJ2-7; D gene uncertain. Per the germline V gene, CDR1 is WSHSY and CDR2 is SAAADI. Deletions cut 2 bases from V and 10 bases from J, with 9 bases between. The CDR3 is made up of 11 amino acids. CDR3 sequence reads: CASSEQLVQYF. The CDR3 DNA sequence: TGCGCCAGCAGTGAGCAGCTAGTCCAGTACTTC.

The chain recombines TRBV7-9 with TRBJ2-7, with D tentatively TRBD2 (6 bases). The germline CDR1 and CDR2 sequences are SEHNR and FQNEAQ (reference sequence). V lost 5 bases to trimming and J lost 4 bases, with 15 bases between them. The CDR3 extends over 14 amino acids. The CDR3 region is CASSPSRDFYEQYF. The CDR3 nucleotides read TGTGCCAGCAGCCCGTCCCGGGACTTTTACGAGCAGTACTTC.